This TCR beta chain was observed in a study of control samples from healthy donors and cancer patients. Only in-frame clones appear in the TCRdb table, and some are missing; sequencing was by immunoSEQ multiplex PCR. The sample includes about 94,000 clones, about nine tenths of them seen just once. The V and J ends lost 2 bases and 0 bases respectively, with 5 bases between them. CDR3 size: 14 residues. The germline V gene encodes CDR1 MNHNY and CDR2 SVGAGI (reference sequence). The sequence derives from a woman between 18 and 29 years old in good health. The chain joins TRBV6-6 to TRBJ1-5; D gene unclear. The sequenced sample was blood. CDR3 nucleotide sequence: TGTGCCAGCAGTTACGCCATTAGCAATCAGCCCCAGCATTTT. Translation gives CASSYAISNQPQHF.